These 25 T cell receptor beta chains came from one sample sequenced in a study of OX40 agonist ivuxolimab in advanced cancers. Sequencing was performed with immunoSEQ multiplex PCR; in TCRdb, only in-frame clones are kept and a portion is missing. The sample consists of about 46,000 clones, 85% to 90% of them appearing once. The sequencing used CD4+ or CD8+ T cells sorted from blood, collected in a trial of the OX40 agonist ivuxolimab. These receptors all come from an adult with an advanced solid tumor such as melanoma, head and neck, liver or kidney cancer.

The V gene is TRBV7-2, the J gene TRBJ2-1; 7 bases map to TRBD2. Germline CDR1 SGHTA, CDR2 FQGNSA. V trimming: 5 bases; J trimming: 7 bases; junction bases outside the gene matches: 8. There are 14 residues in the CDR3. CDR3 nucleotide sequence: TGTGCCAGCAGCCTCGGACTAGTATTGAATGAGCAGTTCTTC. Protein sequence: CASSLGLVLNEQFF.

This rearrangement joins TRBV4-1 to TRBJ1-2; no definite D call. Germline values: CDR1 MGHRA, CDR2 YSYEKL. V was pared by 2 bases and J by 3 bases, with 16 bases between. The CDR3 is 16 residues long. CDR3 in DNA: TGCGCCAGCAGCCAATCGACCAGCGGGAGGGACTATGGCTACACCTTC. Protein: CASSQSTSGRDYGYTF.

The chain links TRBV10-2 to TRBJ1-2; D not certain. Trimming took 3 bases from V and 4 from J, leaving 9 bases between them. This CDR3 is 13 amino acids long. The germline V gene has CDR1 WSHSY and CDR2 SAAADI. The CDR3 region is CASSDVFIYGYTF. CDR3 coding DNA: TGCGCCAGCAGTGACGTGTTTATCTATGGCTACACCTTC.

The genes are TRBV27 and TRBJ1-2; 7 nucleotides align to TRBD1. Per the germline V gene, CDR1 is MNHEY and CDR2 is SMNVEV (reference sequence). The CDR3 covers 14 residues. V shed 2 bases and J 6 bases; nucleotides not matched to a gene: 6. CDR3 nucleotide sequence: TGTGCCAGCAGTTTAAGGGGGCTAGGAGATGGCTACACCTTC. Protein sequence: CASSLRGLGDGYTF.

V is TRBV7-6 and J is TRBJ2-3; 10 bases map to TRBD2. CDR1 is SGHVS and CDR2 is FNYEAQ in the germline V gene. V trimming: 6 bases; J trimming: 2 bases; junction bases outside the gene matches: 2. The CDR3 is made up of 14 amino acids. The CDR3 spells CASRAGGNTDTQYF. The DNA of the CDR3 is TGTGCCAGCAGAGCGGGAGGGAACACAGATACGCAGTATTTT.

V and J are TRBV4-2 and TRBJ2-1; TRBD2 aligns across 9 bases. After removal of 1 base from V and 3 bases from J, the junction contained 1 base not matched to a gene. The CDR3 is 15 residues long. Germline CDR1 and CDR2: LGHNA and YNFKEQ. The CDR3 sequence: CASSQGAGGYNEQFF. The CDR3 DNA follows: TGTGCCAGCAGCCAAGGAGCGGGGGGCTACAATGAGCAGTTCTTC.

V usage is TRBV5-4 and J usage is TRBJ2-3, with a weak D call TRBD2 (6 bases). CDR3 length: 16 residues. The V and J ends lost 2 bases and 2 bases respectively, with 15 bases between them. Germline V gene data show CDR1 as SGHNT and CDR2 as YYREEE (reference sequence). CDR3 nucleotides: TGTGCCAGCAGCTTAAGGAGGGAAGTACCCACAGATACGCAGTATTTT. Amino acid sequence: CASSLRREVPTDTQYF.

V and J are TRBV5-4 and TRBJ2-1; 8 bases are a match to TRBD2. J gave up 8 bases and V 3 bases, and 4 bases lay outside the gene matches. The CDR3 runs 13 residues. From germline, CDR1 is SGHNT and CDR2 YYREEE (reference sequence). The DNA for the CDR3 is TGTGCCAGCAGCTCCGGACTAGCAGATGAGCAGTTCTTC. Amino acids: CASSSGLADEQFF.

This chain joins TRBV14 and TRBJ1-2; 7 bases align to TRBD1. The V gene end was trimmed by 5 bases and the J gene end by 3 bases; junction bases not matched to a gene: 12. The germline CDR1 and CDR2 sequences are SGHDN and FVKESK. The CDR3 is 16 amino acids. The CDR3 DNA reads TGTGCCAGCAGCTCGACGTTCCGGGACAGTTACTATGGCTACACCTTC. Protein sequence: CASSSTFRDSYYGYTF.

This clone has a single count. The CDR3 reads CASSHGQGSSYEQYF. In nucleotides, the CDR3 is TGTGCCAGCAGCCATGGACAGGGAAGCTCCTACGAGCAGTACTTC. The chain is built from TRBV5-4 and TRBJ2-7, with 8 bases fitting TRBD1. The germline V gene has CDR1 SGHNT and CDR2 YYREEE (reference sequence). The CDR3 has 15 residues. V lost 4 bases, J lost 0 bases, and 6 bases stayed unmatched.

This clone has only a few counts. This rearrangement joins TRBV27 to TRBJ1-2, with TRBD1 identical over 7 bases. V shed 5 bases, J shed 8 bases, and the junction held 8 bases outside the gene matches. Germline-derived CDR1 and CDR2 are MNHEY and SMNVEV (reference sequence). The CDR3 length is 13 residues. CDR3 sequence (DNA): TGTGCCAGCAGTCTCGGGAGGGGGCAGGGCTACACCTTC. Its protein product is CASSLGRGQGYTF.

CDR3 sequence: CASSPRTSGRTGELFF. The CDR3 coding sequence is TGCGCCAGCAGCCCCAGGACTAGCGGGAGAACCGGGGAGCTGTTTTTT. The J gene is TRBJ2-2, the V gene TRBV4-1; 13 bases map to TRBD2. Germline CDR1 is MGHRA and CDR2 is YSYEKL. The CDR3 sequence is 16 residues long. V lost 4 bases to trimming and J lost 5 bases; unmatched junction nucleotides: 4.

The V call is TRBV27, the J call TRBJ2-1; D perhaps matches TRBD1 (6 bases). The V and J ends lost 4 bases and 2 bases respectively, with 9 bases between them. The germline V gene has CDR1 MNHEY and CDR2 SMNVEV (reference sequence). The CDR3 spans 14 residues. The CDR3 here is CASSSGGPYNEQFF. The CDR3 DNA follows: TGTGCCAGCAGTTCTGGGGGCCCCTACAATGAGCAGTTCTTC.

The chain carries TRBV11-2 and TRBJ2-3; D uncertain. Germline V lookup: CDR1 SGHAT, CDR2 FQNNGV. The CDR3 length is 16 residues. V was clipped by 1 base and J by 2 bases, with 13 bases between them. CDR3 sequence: CASSLGRDFDTDTQYF. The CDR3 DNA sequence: TGTGCCAGCAGCTTAGGGCGAGACTTTGACACAGATACGCAGTATTTT. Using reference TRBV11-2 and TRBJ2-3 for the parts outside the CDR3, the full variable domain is EAGVAQSPRYKIIEKRQSVAFWCNPISGHATLYWYQQILGQGPKLLIQFQNNGVVDDSQLPKDRFSAERLKGVDSTLKIQPAKLEDSAVYLCASSLGRDFDTDTQYFGPGTRLTVL.

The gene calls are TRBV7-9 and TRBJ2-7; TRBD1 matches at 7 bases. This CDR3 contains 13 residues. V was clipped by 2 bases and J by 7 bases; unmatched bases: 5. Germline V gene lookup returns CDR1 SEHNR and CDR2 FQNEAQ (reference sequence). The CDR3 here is CASSLTGDSEQYF. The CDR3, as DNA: TGTGCCAGCAGCTTAACAGGGGATTCTGAGCAGTACTTC.

DNA for the CDR3: TGTGCCAGCAGCTTAGCTGGGGGACGACCTGGAAACACCATATATTTT. This encodes CASSLAGGRPGNTIYF. This chain links TRBV7-9 with TRBJ1-3; TRBD1 might be the D (5 bases). The CDR3 sequence is 16 residues long. V was pared by 0 bases and J by 2 bases, with 11 bases between. The germline V gene encodes CDR1 SEHNR and CDR2 FQNEAQ (reference sequence).

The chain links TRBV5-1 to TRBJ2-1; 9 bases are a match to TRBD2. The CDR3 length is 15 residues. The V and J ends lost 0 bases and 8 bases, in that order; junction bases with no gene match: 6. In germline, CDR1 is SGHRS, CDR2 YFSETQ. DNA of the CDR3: TGCGCCAGCAGCTTGGGCGGGAGGGCCTTGGATGAGCAGTTCTTC. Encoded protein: CASSLGGRALDEQFF.

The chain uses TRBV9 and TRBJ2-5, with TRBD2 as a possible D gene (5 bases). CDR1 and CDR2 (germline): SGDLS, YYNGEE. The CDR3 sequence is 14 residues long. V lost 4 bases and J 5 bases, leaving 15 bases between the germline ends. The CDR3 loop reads CASSPQGLTETQYF. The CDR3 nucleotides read TGTGCCAGCAGCCCACAAGGACTGACTGAGACCCAGTACTTC.

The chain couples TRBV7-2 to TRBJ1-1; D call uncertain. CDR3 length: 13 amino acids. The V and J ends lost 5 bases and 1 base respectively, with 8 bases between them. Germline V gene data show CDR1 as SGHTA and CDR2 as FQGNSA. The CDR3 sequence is CASSITWNTEAFF. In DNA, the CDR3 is TGTGCCAGCAGCATTACCTGGAACACTGAAGCTTTCTTT. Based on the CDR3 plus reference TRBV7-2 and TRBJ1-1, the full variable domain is GAGVSQSPSNKVTEKGKDVELRCDPISGHTALYWYRQSLGQGLEFLIYFQGNSAPDKSGLPSDRFSAERTGGSVSTLTIQRTQQEDSAVYLCASSITWNTEAFFGQGTRLTVV.

This CDR3 reads CASSLGTGGPYGELFF. DNA of the CDR3: TGTGCCAGCAGCTTAGGGACAGGTGGTCCGTACGGGGAGCTGTTTTTT. The chain has TRBV7-7 and TRBJ2-2, with 7 bases fitting TRBD1. Unmatched junction bases numbered 9, after V lost 1 base and J lost 7 bases. Germline V gene lookup returns CDR1 SSHAT and CDR2 FNYEAQ (reference sequence). This CDR3 comprises 16 residues.

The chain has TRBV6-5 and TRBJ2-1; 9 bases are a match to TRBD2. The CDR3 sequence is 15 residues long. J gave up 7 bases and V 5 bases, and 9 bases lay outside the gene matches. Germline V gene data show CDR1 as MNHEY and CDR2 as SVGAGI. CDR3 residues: CASSVPGLAVNEQFF. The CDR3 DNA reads TGTGCCAGCAGTGTCCCGGGACTAGCTGTTAATGAGCAGTTCTTC.

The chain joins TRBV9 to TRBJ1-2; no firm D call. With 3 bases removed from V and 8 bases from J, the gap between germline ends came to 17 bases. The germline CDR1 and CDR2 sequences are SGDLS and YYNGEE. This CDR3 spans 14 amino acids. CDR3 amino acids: CASSENGPVGGYTF. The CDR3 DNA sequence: TGTGCCAGCAGCGAAAACGGGCCGGTCGGGGGCTACACCTTC.

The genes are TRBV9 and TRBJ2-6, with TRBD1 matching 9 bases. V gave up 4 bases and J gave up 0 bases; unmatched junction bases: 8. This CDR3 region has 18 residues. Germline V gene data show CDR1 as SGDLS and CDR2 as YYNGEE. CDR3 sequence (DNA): TGTGCCAGCAGCATACCGACAGGGGGGACCTCTGGGGCCAACGTCCTGACTTTC. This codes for CASSIPTGGTSGANVLTF.

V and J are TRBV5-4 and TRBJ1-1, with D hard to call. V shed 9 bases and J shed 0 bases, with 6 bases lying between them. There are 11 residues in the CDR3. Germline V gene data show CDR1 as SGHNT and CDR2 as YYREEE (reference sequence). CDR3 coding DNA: TGTGCCATAGTAATGAACACTGAAGCTTTCTTT. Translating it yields CAIVMNTEAFF.

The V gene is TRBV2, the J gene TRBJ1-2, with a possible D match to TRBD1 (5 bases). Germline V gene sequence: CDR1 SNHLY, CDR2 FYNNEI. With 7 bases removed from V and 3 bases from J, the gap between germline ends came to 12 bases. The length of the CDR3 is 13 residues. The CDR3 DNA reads TGTGCCAGCATGCTCCGGGACGACTATGGCTACACCTTC. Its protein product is CASMLRDDYGYTF.